This T cell receptor beta chain was found in a study of blood T cell repertoires in COVID-19. For the study at large: The United States, Italy and Spain were the sources of the acute and convalescent COVID-19 samples.

TCRdb's copy holds only in-frame clones and misses some; the assay was immunoSEQ multiplex PCR. Of about 230,000 clones listed, approximately 85% are singletons. Germline V gene sequence: CDR1 SQVTM, CDR2 ANQGSEA. The CDR3 consists of 12 residues. Trimming cost V 7 bases and J 2 bases; bases outside gene matches: 4. The source is a man aged 45-65 years with COVID-19, enrolled during active disease. The rearrangement uses TRBV29-1 and TRBJ2-7; 8 nucleotides align to TRBD1. The sample was peripheral blood. CDR3 coding DNA: TGCAGCGCACAGGGGGGCACCTACGAGCAGTACTTC. Protein: CSAQGGTYEQYF.